One sample yielded the 25 T cell receptor beta chains listed below, sequenced in a study of blood T cell repertoires in COVID-19. Assay used: immunoSEQ multiplex PCR; TCRdb lists only in-frame clones, some missing. The profile shows about 280,000 clones, 89% of them singletons. The sequenced sample consisted of peripheral blood. Source of these receptors: a middle-aged woman who had recovered from COVID-19.

This clone showed up just once. The chain uses TRBV7-2 and TRBJ2-1; 9 nucleotides line up with TRBD2. The ends lost 4 bases at V and 7 bases at J; junction bases unmatched: 5. The CDR3 runs to 14 residues. Germline CDR1 is SGHTA and CDR2 is FQGNSA. In DNA, the CDR3 is TGTGCCAGCAGCTCTGGGACTAGCAGGAATGAGCAGTTCTTC. This gives the protein CASSSGTSRNEQFF.

This sequence joins TRBV2 and TRBJ2-1; 9 positions agree with TRBD1. CDR1 and CDR2 from the germline V gene are SNHLY and FYNNEI. Trimming took 2 bases from V and 3 from J; bases not matched to a gene: 2. The CDR3 consists of 15 residues. CDR3 sequence: CASSEQGQGYNEQFF. CDR3 nucleotide sequence: TGTGCCAGCAGTGAACAGGGACAGGGCTACAATGAGCAGTTCTTC.

V usage is TRBV5-4 and J usage is TRBJ2-1; TRBD2 might be the D (6 bases). The CDR3 runs to 15 residues. Germline CDR1 and CDR2: SGHNT and YYREEE (reference sequence). Trimming pared 4 bases from V and 2 bases from J, leaving 13 bases between. CDR3 coding DNA: TGTGCCAGCAGCGGGGCGGGACCAACCTACAATGAGCAGTTCTTC. Encoded protein: CASSGAGPTYNEQFF.

V and J are TRBV6-1 and TRBJ2-1; 9 bases map to TRBD2. Trimming at V came to 1 base and at J to 1 base, leaving 5 bases not matched to a gene. Germline CDR1 is MNHNS and CDR2 is SASEGT. This CDR3 region has 17 residues. Here the CDR3 DNA reads TGTGCCAGCAGTGAAGTCCCGGGACTAGCTTCCTACAATGAGCAGTTCTTC. Encoded protein: CASSEVPGLASYNEQFF.

J is TRBJ2-7 and V is TRBV27; 7 bases map to TRBD1. The CDR3 sequence is 14 residues long. V lost 4 bases to trimming and J lost 1 base; unmatched junction nucleotides: 4. Per germline, CDR1 MNHEY and CDR2 SMNVEV (reference sequence). The CDR3 DNA sequence: TGTGCCAGCAGTTGGCAGGGGGAGTCCTACGAGCAGTACTTC. This codes for CASSWQGESYEQYF.

The chain employs TRBV27 and TRBJ2-7; TRBD2 agrees at 7 bases. From germline, CDR1 is MNHEY and CDR2 SMNVEV (reference sequence). This CDR3 comprises 13 residues. The junction had 2 bases not matched to a gene; V was cut back by 4 bases and J by 2 bases. CDR3 nucleotide sequence: TGTGCCAGCAGTTGGAGCGGGACCTACGAGCAGTACTTC. Translating gives CASSWSGTYEQYF.

The CDR3 region has the DNA TGTGCCAGCAGTGAGGGACAGGGGAACACTGAAGCTTTCTTT. Its protein is CASSEGQGNTEAFF. The chain uses TRBV6-1 and TRBJ1-1; 9 nucleotides align to TRBD1. Per the germline V gene, CDR1 is MNHNS and CDR2 is SASEGT. This CDR3 is built from 14 residues. The V gene end was trimmed by 3 bases and the J gene end by 1 base; junction bases not matched to a gene: 0.

This chain uses TRBV21-1 with TRBJ2-7; the table's TRBD2 call for D was not verified on the DNA. TRBV21-1 is an annotated pseudogene. This CDR3 is 11 amino acids long. As DNA, the CDR3 is TGTGCCAGCATTTTCGGGGGCGAGCAGTACTTC. Its protein is CASIFGGEQYF.

The CDR3 reads CASSPGGTAALGNIQYF. CDR3 nucleotides: TGCGCCAGCAGCCCGGGGGGGACAGCTGCTTTGGGAAACATTCAGTACTTC. The chain couples TRBV5-1 to TRBJ2-4, with TRBD2 as a possible D gene (8 bases). The CDR3 contains 17 residues. V gave up 4 bases and J gave up 6 bases, with 23 bases separating them. In germline, CDR1 is SGHRS, CDR2 YFSETQ.

The gene calls are TRBV11-2 and TRBJ2-5, with TRBD2 as a possible D gene (5 bases). The V and J ends lost 2 bases and 5 bases respectively, with 15 bases between them. This CDR3 spans 15 amino acids. Germline V gene lookup returns CDR1 SGHAT and CDR2 FQNNGV. CDR3 in amino acids: CASSLTPLAYETQYF. The CDR3 DNA sequence: TGTGCCAGCAGCTTAACTCCTCTAGCTTATGAGACCCAGTACTTC.

The chain combines TRBV7-6 with TRBJ2-7; 8 nucleotides match TRBD2. J gave up 0 bases and V 5 bases, and 6 bases lay outside the gene matches. The CDR3 length is 15 residues. Germline CDR1 is SGHVS and CDR2 is FNYEAQ. Here the CDR3 reads CASSPLAESSYEQYF. The CDR3 region has the DNA TGTGCCAGCAGCCCACTAGCGGAAAGCTCCTACGAGCAGTACTTC.

The chain uses TRBV3-1 (or the pseudogene TRBV3-2) and TRBJ2-7; perhaps TRBD2 as D (5 bases). CDR1 is LGHDT and CDR2 is YNNKEL in the germline V gene (reference sequence). CDR3 length: 14 amino acids. V shed 5 bases and J shed 4 bases, with 15 bases lying between them. The CDR3 loop is CASSASGNQYEQYF. In DNA form, the CDR3 reads TGTGCCAGCAGCGCCTCCGGGAACCAATACGAGCAGTACTTC.

V is TRBV6-5 and J is TRBJ2-1; 11 bases line up with TRBD1. The CDR3 spans 15 residues. Trimming cost V 2 bases and J 7 bases; bases outside gene matches: 4. The V gene's germline CDR1 is MNHEY and CDR2 SVGAGI. CDR3 sequence (DNA): TGTGCCAGCAGTTACGATGGACAGGGGGCGAATGAGCAGTTCTTC. This codes for CASSYDGQGANEQFF.

The CDR3 DNA sequence: TGTGCCAGCAGCCAATCCGTAGCTAGCGACCCCTACAATGAGCAGTTCTTC. As protein: CASSQSVASDPYNEQFF. V gene TRBV3-1 (or the pseudogene TRBV3-2) combines with J gene TRBJ2-1, with D maybe TRBD2 (6 bases). V gave up 2 bases and J gave up 2 bases, with 16 bases separating them. This CDR3 has 17 residues. Germline V gene data show CDR1 as LGHDT and CDR2 as YNNKEL (reference sequence).

This clone was observed once. V is TRBV5-1 and J is TRBJ2-2, with TRBD1 matching over 9 bases. The germline V gene encodes CDR1 SGHRS and CDR2 YFSETQ. The CDR3 has 13 residues. The ends lost 3 bases at V and 11 bases at J; junction bases unmatched: 5. CDR3 in amino acids: CASSYTGGLELFF. The CDR3, as DNA: TGCGCCAGCAGCTACACAGGGGGCTTAGAGCTGTTTTTT.

The rearrangement links TRBV12-3 or TRBV12-4 to TRBJ2-7; D might be TRBD1 (6 bases). The CDR3 loop spans 13 amino acids. Trimming removed 3 bases at V and 6 bases at J, with 12 bases between. The CDR3 sequence: CASSFQGSGEQYF. The CDR3 DNA reads TGTGCCAGCAGTTTCCAGGGGTCGGGCGAGCAGTACTTC.

The chain combines TRBV27 with TRBJ2-3, with 13 bases that match TRBD2. The ends lost 8 bases at V and 4 bases at J; junction bases unmatched: 6. Germline loops: CDR1 MNHEY, CDR2 SMNVEV (reference sequence). The CDR3 loop spans 15 amino acids. CDR3 in DNA: TGTGCCAGCGGGAGGACTAGCGGGAGTTCAGATACGCAGTATTTT. It specifies CASGRTSGSSDTQYF.

V gene TRBV28 combines with J gene TRBJ1-3; 10 bases map to TRBD1. CDR1 and CDR2 (germline): MDHEN, SYDVKM. The trim removed 7 bases at V and 0 bases at J, leaving 15 bases unmatched. The CDR3 spans 19 residues. The CDR3 bases are TGTGCCAGCAAATCCGGGACAGGGGTTTGGGCCTCCTCTGGAAACACCATATATTTT. This sequence encodes CASKSGTGVWASSGNTIYF.

This chain uses TRBV30 with TRBJ1-5, with a weak D call TRBD1 (5 bases). The V end lost 2 bases, the J end lost 12 bases, and 23 bases lay between the germline ends. There are 15 residues in the CDR3. From germline, CDR1 is GTSNPN and CDR2 SVGIG (reference sequence). Here the CDR3 reads CAWSTPPDRVGLQHF. The CDR3 DNA reads as TGTGCCTGGAGTACCCCTCCCGACAGAGTCGGTCTCCAGCATTTT.

The chain employs TRBV10-1 and TRBJ2-5; possible D gene TRBD1, 5 bases. Trimming cost V 0 bases and J 3 bases, with 14 bases left between them. The germline gives CDR1 WNHNN, CDR2 SYGVQD (reference sequence). The CDR3 is 16 residues long. The DNA for the CDR3 is TGCGCCAGCAGTGAGTCTGGGTCAGGGTTAGAAGAGACCCAGTACTTC. Translating gives CASSESGSGLEETQYF.

The rearrangement uses TRBV6-1 and TRBJ2-3, with a possible D match to TRBD1 (5 bases). Germline CDR1 MNHNS, CDR2 SASEGT. Trimming cost V 1 base and J 10 bases, with 12 bases left between them. This CDR3 contains 13 residues. The CDR3 protein is CASSEVRAQPQYF. The CDR3 DNA sequence: TGTGCCAGCAGTGAAGTCAGGGCCCAGCCGCAGTATTTT.

The rearrangement uses TRBV6-2 or TRBV6-3 and TRBJ2-7, with D perhaps TRBD1 (6 bases). Trimming shortened V by 3 bases and J by 2 bases, and 26 bases separated the two germline ends. Germline values: CDR1 MNHEY, CDR2 SVGEGT. The CDR3 consists of 19 residues. The CDR3 sequence: CASSYRVGQGSLATYEQYF. CDR3 DNA: TGTGCCAGCAGTTATCGGGTTGGTCAGGGGAGCCTCGCAACCTACGAGCAGTACTTC.

The chain's CDR3 is CASSQAGGHTEAFF. CDR3 DNA sequence: TGCGCCAGCAGCCAAGCGGGGGGCCACACTGAAGCTTTCTTT. The gene calls are TRBV4-1 and TRBJ1-1; tentative D call: TRBD1 (6 bases). The CDR3 has 14 residues. The germline V gene has CDR1 MGHRA and CDR2 YSYEKL. The germline V and J ends were trimmed by 1 base and 3 bases, with 9 bases remaining between them.

The DNA for the CDR3 is TGCGCCAGCAGCCAAGATTCGAGCCATGAGCAGTTCTTC. Translation gives CASSQDSSHEQFF. V usage is TRBV4-1 and J usage is TRBJ2-1; D is undetermined. The V gene lost 0 bases and the J gene lost 8 bases, with 8 bases spanning the gap. CDR3 length: 13 residues. Germline loops: CDR1 MGHRA, CDR2 YSYEKL.

The rearrangement uses TRBV18 and TRBJ2-6; maybe TRBD1 (6 bases). The germline CDR1 and CDR2 sequences are KGHSH and LQKENI. With 4 bases removed from V and 0 bases from J, the gap between germline ends came to 16 bases. The CDR3 spans 18 residues. Here the CDR3 reads CASSLYRELSSGANVLTF. The DNA for the CDR3 is TGTGCCAGCTCACTTTACAGGGAATTAAGCTCTGGGGCCAACGTCCTGACTTTC.